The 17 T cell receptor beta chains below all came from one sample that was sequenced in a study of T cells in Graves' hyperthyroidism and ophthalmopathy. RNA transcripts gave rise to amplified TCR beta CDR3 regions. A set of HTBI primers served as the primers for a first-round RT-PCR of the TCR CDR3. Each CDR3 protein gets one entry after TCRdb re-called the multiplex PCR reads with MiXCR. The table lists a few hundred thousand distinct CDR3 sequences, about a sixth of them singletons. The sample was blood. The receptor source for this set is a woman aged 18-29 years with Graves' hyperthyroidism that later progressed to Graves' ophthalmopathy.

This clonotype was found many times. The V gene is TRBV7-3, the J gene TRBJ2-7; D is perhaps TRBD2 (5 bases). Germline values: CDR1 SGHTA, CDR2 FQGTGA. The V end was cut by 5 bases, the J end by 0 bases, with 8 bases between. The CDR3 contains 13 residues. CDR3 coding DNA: TGTGCCAGCAGCCGGGCGGGCTCCTACGAGCAGTACTTC. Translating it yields CASSRAGSYEQYF. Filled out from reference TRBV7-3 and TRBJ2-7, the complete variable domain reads GAGVSQTPSNKVTEKGKYVELRCDPISGHTALYWYRQSLGQGPEFLIYFQGTGAADDSGLPNDRFFAVRPEGSVSTLKIQRTERGDSAVYLCASSRAGSYEQYFGPGTRLTVT.

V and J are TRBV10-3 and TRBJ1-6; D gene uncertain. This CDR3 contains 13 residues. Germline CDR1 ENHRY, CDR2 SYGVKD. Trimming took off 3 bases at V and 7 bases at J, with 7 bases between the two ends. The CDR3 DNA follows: TGTGCCATCAGTGATGGAGGGAATTCACCCCTCCACTTT. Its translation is CAISDGGNSPLHF.

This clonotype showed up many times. The DNA of the CDR3 is TGCAGTGCTAGAGTGATGGGTAATCAGCCCCAGCATTTT. Translation gives CSARVMGNQPQHF. J is TRBJ1-5 and V is TRBV20-1; D ambiguous. CDR3 length: 13 amino acids. V dropped 1 base and J dropped 4 bases, with 8 bases sitting between them. Germline CDR1 reads DFQATT; CDR2 reads SNEGSKA (reference sequence).

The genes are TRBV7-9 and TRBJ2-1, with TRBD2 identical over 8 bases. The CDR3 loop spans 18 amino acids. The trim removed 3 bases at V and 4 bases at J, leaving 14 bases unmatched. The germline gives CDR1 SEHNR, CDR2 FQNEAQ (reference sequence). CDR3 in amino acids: CASSFPYFGAGEYNEQFF. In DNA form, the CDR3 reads TGTGCCAGCAGCTTCCCCTACTTTGGAGCGGGAGAGTACAATGAGCAGTTCTTC.

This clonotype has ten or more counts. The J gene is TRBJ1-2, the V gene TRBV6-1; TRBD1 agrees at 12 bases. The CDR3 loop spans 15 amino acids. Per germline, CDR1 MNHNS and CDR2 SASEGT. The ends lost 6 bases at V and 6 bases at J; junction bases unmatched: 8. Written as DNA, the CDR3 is TGTGCCAGCAGCTTCACCGGGACAGGGGGCGATGGCTACACCTTC. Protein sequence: CASSFTGTGGDGYTF.

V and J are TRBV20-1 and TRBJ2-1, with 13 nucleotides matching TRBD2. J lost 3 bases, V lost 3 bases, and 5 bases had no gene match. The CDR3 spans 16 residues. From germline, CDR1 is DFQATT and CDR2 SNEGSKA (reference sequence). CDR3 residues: CSASAWTSGSYNEQFF. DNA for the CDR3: TGCAGTGCTAGCGCGTGGACTAGCGGGAGCTACAATGAGCAGTTCTTC.

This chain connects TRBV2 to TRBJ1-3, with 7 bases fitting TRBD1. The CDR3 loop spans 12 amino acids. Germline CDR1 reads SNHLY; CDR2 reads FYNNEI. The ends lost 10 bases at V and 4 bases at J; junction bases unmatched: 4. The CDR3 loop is CATSDRGNTIYF. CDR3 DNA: TGTGCCACCTCGGACAGGGGAAACACCATATATTTT.

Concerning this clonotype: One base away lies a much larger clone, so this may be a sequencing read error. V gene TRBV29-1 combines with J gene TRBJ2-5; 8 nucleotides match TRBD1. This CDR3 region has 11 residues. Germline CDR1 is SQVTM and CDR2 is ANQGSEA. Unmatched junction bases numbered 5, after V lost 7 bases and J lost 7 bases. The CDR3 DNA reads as TGCAGCGGACAGGGGTCCGGGACCCAGTACTTC. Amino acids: CSGQGSGTQYF.

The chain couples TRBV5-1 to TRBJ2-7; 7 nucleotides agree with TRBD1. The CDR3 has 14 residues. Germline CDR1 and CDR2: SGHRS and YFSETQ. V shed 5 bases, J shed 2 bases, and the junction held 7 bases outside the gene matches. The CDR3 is CASRFGDSAYEQYF. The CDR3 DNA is TGCGCCAGCAGATTTGGGGACAGTGCCTACGAGCAGTACTTC. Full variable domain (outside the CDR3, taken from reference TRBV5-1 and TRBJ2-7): KAGVTQTPRYLIKTRGQQVTLSCSPISGHRSVSWYQQTPGQGLQFLFEYFSETQRNKGNFPGRFSGRQFSNSRSEMNVSTLELGDSALYLCASRFGDSAYEQYFGPGTRLTVT.

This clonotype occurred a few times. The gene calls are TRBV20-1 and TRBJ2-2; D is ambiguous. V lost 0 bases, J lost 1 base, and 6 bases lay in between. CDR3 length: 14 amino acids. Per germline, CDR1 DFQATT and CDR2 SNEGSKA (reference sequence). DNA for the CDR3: TGCAGTGCTAGAGATTGGAAGAACACCGGGGAGCTGTTTTTT. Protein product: CSARDWKNTGELFF.

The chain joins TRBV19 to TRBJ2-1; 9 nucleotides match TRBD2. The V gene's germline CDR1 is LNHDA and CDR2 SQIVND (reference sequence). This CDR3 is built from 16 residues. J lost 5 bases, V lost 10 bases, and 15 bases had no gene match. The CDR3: CATARGGRAWDNEQFF. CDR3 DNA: TGTGCCACCGCGAGGGGCGGGAGGGCCTGGGACAATGAGCAGTTCTTC.

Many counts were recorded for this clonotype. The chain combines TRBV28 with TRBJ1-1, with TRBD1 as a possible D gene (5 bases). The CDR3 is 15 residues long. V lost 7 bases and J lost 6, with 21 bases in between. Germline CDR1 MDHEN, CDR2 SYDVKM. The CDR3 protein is CASTPVLGRNPEAFF. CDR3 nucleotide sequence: TGTGCCAGCACCCCGGTATTGGGGCGTAACCCTGAAGCTTTCTTT.

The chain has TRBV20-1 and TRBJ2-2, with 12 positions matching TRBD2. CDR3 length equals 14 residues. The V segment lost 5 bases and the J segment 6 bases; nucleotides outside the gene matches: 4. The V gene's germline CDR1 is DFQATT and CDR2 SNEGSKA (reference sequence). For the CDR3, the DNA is TGCAGTGCTCGGACTAGCGGGACCGCCGGGGAGCTGTTTTTT. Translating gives CSARTSGTAGELFF.

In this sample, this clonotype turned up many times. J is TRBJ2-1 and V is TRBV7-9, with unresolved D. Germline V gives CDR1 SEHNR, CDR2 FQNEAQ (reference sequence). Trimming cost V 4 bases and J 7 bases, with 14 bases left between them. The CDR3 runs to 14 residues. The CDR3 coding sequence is TGTGCCAGCAGCTCCTGGAAAGGCCGTAATGAGCAGTTCTTC. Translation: CASSSWKGRNEQFF.

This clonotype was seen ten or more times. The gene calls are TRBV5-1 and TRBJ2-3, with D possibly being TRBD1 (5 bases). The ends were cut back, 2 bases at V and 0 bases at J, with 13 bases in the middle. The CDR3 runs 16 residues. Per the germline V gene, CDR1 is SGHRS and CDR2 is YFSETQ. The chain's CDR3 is CASSLRQGASTDTQYF. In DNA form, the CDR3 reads TGCGCCAGCAGCTTACGTCAAGGGGCGAGCACAGATACGCAGTATTTT. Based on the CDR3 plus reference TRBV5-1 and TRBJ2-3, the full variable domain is KAGVTQTPRYLIKTRGQQVTLSCSPISGHRSVSWYQQTPGQGLQFLFEYFSETQRNKGNFPGRFSGRQFSNSRSEMNVSTLELGDSALYLCASSLRQGASTDTQYFGPGTRLTVL.

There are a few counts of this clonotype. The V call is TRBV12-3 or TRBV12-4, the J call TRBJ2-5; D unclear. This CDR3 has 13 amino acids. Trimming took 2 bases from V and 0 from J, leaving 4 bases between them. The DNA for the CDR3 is TGTGCCAGCAGTTTATTTTACCAAGAGACCCAGTACTTC. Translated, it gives CASSLFYQETQYF.

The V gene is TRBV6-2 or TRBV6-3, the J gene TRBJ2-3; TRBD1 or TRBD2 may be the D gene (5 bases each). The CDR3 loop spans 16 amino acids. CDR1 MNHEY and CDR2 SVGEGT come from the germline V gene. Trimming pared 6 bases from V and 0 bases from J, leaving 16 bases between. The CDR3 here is CASRQGSGTSTDTQYF. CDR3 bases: TGTGCCAGCAGGCAAGGGTCCGGGACCAGCACAGATACGCAGTATTTT.